This T cell receptor (beta chain) was sequenced in a study of blood T cell repertoires in COVID-19. The V gene's germline CDR1 is LGHDT and CDR2 YNNKEL (reference sequence). Trimming shortened V by 1 base and J by 2 bases, and 6 bases separated the two germline ends. The length of the CDR3 is 14 residues. In the original processing: Reference gene primer amplification yielded estimated nucleated cell counts. The table came from immunoSEQ multiplex PCR; TCRdb's copy has only in-frame clones and leaves some out. V and J calls plus clone size are reproduced from that table; the DNA served to infer D and trimming. The table has 250,000 to 350,000 clones, around 90% seen once.

Sequences were obtained from peripheral blood. The source of this sequence is a woman in her thirties or forties who had recovered from COVID-19. The genes are TRBV3-1 (or the pseudogene TRBV3-2) and TRBJ2-1; the D gene is possibly TRBD1 (5 bases). In DNA, the CDR3 is TGTGCCAGCAGCCAAGGCAGGGCCTACAATGAGCAGTTCTTC. Translation: CASSQGRAYNEQFF.